The TCR beta chain described here comes from a study of identical twins. The V gene's germline CDR1 is DFQATT and CDR2 SNEGSKA (reference sequence). The V end was cut by 0 bases, the J end by 6 bases, with 11 bases between. This CDR3 region has 14 residues. Study-level points and caveats: Model-predicted out-of-frame TCR alpha sharing fell below observed values in monozygotic twins. Conclusions rested on cross-sectional statistics rather than following the same donors.

Template switching added a universal primer binding site, and final cDNA carried unique molecular identifiers. From the 5' RACE reads, TCRdb called clonotypes with MiXCR, one entry per CDR3 protein. The sample carries more than 200,000 distinct CDR3 sequences, about 14% recorded once. Notes on this clonotype: Its antigen is still unknown.

The material sequenced was memory (CD45RO+) T cells sorted from blood. This TCR came from a young woman in good health. The chain joins TRBV20-1 to TRBJ2-2; D possibly uses TRBD1 or TRBD2 (5 bases each). CDR3 sequence (DNA): TGCAGTGCTAGAGAGGGGGTAGACCCCGGGGAGCTGTTTTTT. Protein sequence: CSAREGVDPGELFF.